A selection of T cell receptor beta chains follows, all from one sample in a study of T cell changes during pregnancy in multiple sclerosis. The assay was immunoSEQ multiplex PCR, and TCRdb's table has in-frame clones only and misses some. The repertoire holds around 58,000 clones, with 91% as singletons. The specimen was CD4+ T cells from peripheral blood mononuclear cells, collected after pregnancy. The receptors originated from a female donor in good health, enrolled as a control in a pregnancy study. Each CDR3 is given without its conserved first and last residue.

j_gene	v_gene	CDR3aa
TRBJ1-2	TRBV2	ASSLTDRAYGYT
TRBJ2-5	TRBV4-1	ASSQVGGRTQETQY
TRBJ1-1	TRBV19	ASRGTGGTEAF
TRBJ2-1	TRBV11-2	ASSLGQFQSSYNEQF
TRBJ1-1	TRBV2	ASTGGAGSNTEAF
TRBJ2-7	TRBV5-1	ASSVETGYEQY
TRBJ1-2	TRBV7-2	ASSFNGQGNYGYT
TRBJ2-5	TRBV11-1	ASSLDRTRTQETQY
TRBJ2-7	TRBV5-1	ASSLHRGTYEQY
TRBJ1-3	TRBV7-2	ASSSYTGFLSGNTIY
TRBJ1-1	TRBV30	AWRGQGWMGTEAF
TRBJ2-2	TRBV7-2	ASSFLSGELF
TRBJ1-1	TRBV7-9	ASGHGRGAF
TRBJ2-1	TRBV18	ASSLSLATSGGAGGNEQF
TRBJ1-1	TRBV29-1	SVEGLGEAF
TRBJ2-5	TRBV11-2	ASSDFTSGGTQY
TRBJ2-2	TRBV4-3	ASSLSTRANTGELF
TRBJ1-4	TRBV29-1	SLRQGTNEKLF
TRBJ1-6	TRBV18	ASSPGQADNSPLH
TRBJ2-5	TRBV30	AGTGVGKETQY
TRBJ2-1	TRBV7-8	ASSLGSGGNYNEQF
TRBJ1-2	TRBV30	AWVGPINYGYT
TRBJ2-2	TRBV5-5	ASSLDPGANTGELF
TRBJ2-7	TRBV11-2	ASSTYRDRRYEQY
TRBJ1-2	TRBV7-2	ASSLRQENYGYT
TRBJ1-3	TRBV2	ASNGQGGNTIY
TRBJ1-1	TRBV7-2	ASSSRTRSGNTEAF
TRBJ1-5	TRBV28	ASSPARVNQPQH
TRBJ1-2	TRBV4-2	ASSQSHANYGYT
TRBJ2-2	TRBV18	ASSSGRTGELF
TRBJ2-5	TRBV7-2	ASSTPAVQETQY
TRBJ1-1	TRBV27	ASSPLVRSTEAF
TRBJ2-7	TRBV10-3	AISESGGLAAVTYEQY
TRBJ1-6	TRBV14	ASSPPGSYNSPLH
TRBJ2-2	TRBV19	ASSVGTGGIGELF
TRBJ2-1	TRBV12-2	ASRPPRLAGGLRYNEQF
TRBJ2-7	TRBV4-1	ASSQHIPTGPNLYEQY
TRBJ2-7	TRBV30	AWSQTSGGEQY
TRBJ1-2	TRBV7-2	ASSSPAGYGYT
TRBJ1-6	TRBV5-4	ASSSPRNSPLH
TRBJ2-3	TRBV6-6	ASSYEQFSTDTQY
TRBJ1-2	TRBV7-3	ASSSPYRGRDYGYT
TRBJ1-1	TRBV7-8	ASSSQGGHTEAF
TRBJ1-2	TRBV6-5	ATQGGYGYT
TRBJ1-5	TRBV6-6	ASRRQGYQPQH
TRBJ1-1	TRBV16	ASSQDIAGVGNTEAF
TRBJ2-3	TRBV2	ASSNGGGLDTQY